A single T cell receptor beta chain is shown here with its context. Its antigen is not identified. Trimming removed 6 bases from V and 7 bases from J, with 18 bases in between. CDR1 SNHLY and CDR2 FYNNEI come from the germline V gene. The CDR3 covers 15 residues. This record belongs to a study of memory CD4+ T cells and cytomegalovirus serostatus. On the study more broadly: Donors were healthy Belgian adults, 9 CMV seropositive and 20 to 25 seronegative. Study-wide findings and caveats: CMV serostatus prediction reached median AUC about 0.95, or 0.9 with US-trained model. CD4+ memory repertoires contained about two fifths of the roughly 150 reported CMV TCRbeta sequences.

The protocol was immunoSEQ multiplex PCR, while the TCRdb copy is restricted to in-frame clones and leaves out a portion. The sample yields about 45,000 clones, around 78% seen once. Single viable CD3+CD4+CD8-CD45RO+ cells were sorted as the memory CD4+ T cells. After thawing, CD4+ T cells were positively selected. Sequences were obtained from memory CD4+ T cells from blood. The receptor was derived from an adult in good health and CMV-seronegative. The chain is built from TRBV2 and TRBJ1-4; a possible D gene is TRBD1 (6 bases). The CDR3 coding sequence is TGTGCCAGCAGCGACTCCGGGACAAGGGGTGAAAAACTGTTTTTT. Translated, it gives CASSDSGTRGEKLFF.